Listed here is a single T cell receptor beta chain. The data stem from a study of blood T cell repertoires in COVID-19. Study at large: COVID-19 samples from acute and convalescent phases originated in the United States, Italy and Spain. From T cells, B-cell-depleted T cells, or PBMCs came the material, which was cDNA or gDNA.

Here immunoSEQ multiplex PCR was the method, and the copy in TCRdb shows in-frame clones only, minus some. The sample lists roughly 100,000 clones, 85% occurring once. Between the trimmed V and J ends, which lost 4 bases and 0 bases, there was a span of 15 bases. Germline V gene lookup returns CDR1 SGHAT and CDR2 FQDESV (reference sequence). CDR3 size: 16 residues. The V gene is TRBV11-1, the J gene TRBJ1-1, with TRBD1 as a possible D gene (6 bases). The sample consisted of peripheral blood. The sequence was collected from a man in his fifties with acute or convalescent COVID-19. DNA of the CDR3: TGTGCCAGCAGCTCATCTCGACAGGTTATGAACACTGAAGCTTTCTTT. This encodes CASSSSRQVMNTEAFF. The complete variable domain, with remaining parts taken from reference TRBV11-1 and TRBJ1-1, reads EAEVAQSPRYKITEKSQAVAFWCDPISGHATLYWYRQILGQGPELLVQFQDESVVDDSQLPKDRFSAERLKGVDSTLKIQPAELGDSAMYLCASSSSRQVMNTEAFFGQGTRLTVV.